Listed here is a single T cell receptor beta chain. This entry belongs to a study of blood T cell repertoires in COVID-19. For the study at large: Acute and convalescent COVID-19 specimens originated in the United States, Italy and Spain. The cDNA or gDNA used as material had been derived from T cells, B-cell-depleted T cells, or PBMCs.

V trimming: 11 bases; J trimming: 1 base; junction bases outside the gene matches: 10. The CDR3 totals 15 residues. In germline, CDR1 is SNHLY, CDR2 FYNNEI. Some clones are missing from TCRdb's copy, which holds only in-frame ones; the method was immunoSEQ multiplex PCR. Here the sample spans roughly 38,000 clones, just under 80% being singletons. This clonotype originated in a man aged 55 to 69 with acute or convalescent COVID-19. The sequenced sample consisted of peripheral blood. The rearrangement joins TRBV2 to TRBJ1-1, with 10 bases lining up with TRBD1. For the CDR3, the DNA is TGTGCCGATACCCGGGACAGGGGCGAGAACACTGAAGCTTTCTTT. Translating it yields CADTRDRGENTEAFF.